This TCR beta chain was captured in a study of shared clonotypes between healthy human individuals. In the naive CD8 group, cells lacked CD45RO and were positively selected for CCR7, so terminally differentiated effector memory CD45RA+ cells were left out. In the case of this clone: Its antigen is still unknown.

Germline loops: CDR1 LNHDA, CDR2 SQIVND (reference sequence). V lost 2 bases and J lost 7; bases outside the gene matches: 13. The CDR3 is 18 residues long. Study results and caveats: What limited the represented genetic and exposure-history diversity was the small number of donors. Clonotype sharing across several donors was observed for 5% to 6.5% of naive CD4 clonotypes.

Each subset's genomic DNA was shared equally among a number of immunoSEQ plates. Assay: immunoSEQ multiplex PCR; the TCRdb copy retains only in-frame clones and omits some. Of roughly 590,000 clones detected, 95% to 96% appear once; the ten largest clones hold 0.095% to 0.12%. The sequenced material came from naive CD8+ T cells sorted from blood. The chain is built from TRBV19 and TRBJ2-1, with TRBD2 identical over 11 bases. The clonotype was recovered from a woman aged 25 to 39 in good health. The CDR3 spells CASSIWLAGGGERNEQFF. CDR3 bases: TGTGCCAGTAGTATATGGCTAGCGGGAGGAGGTGAAAGGAATGAGCAGTTCTTC.